This TCR beta chain came from a study of cytomegalovirus exposure and HLA in healthy donors. Only in-frame clones appear in the TCRdb table, and some are missing; sequencing was by immunoSEQ multiplex PCR. Here the sample spans about 150,000 clones, 85% to 90% being singletons. The V end lost 2 bases, the J end lost 0 bases, and 8 bases lay between the germline ends. This CDR3 is 16 amino acids long. The germline CDR1 and CDR2 sequences are MNHEY and SMNVEV (reference sequence). The rearrangement links TRBV27 to TRBJ2-6; TRBD1 is a possible D gene (5 bases). The sample consisted of PBMCs. The receptor comes from a human donor in good health. DNA for the CDR3: TGTGCCAGCAGTTTAAACAGGCCCTCTGGGGCCAACGTCCTGACTTTC. Translated, it gives CASSLNRPSGANVLTF.